This passage covers 23 T cell receptor beta chains from one sample sequenced in a study of blood T cell repertoires in COVID-19. Clones were sequenced by immunoSEQ multiplex PCR, and TCRdb holds only the in-frame ones, with some missing. The sample lists about 210,000 clones, 84% occurring once. The specimen was PBMCs or T cells enriched from blood (not recorded which). The receptors were gathered from a woman in her 30s who had been exposed to COVID-19.

The chain recombines TRBV7-2 with TRBJ2-7; tentative D call: TRBD2 (6 bases). The CDR3 covers 13 residues. Trimming shortened V by 4 bases and J by 3 bases, and 10 bases separated the two germline ends. The germline CDR1 and CDR2 sequences are SGHTA and FQGNSA. The CDR3 region has the DNA TGTGCCAGCAGCTCCATGGGAGGCTACGAGCAGTACTTC. This encodes CASSSMGGYEQYF.

The chain recombines TRBV7-2 with TRBJ2-2; D gene unclear. Trimming took 5 bases from V and 6 from J, leaving 13 bases between them. The CDR3 extends over 14 amino acids. Germline V lookup: CDR1 SGHTA, CDR2 FQGNSA. The chain's CDR3 is CASSPLAHAGELFF. The CDR3 bases are TGTGCCAGCAGCCCCCTGGCTCACGCCGGGGAGCTGTTTTTT. Full variable domain (outside the CDR3, taken from reference TRBV7-2 and TRBJ2-2): GAGVSQSPSNKVTEKGKDVELRCDPISGHTALYWYRQSLGQGLEFLIYFQGNSAPDKSGLPSDRFSAERTGGSVSTLTIQRTQQEDSAVYLCASSPLAHAGELFFGEGSRLTVL.

This chain uses TRBV3-1 (or the pseudogene TRBV3-2) with TRBJ2-5, with 9 bases that match TRBD1. This CDR3 has 17 amino acids. Germline CDR1 and CDR2: LGHDT and YNNKEL (reference sequence). With 1 base clipped from V and 2 bases from J, the junction kept 8 bases outside the gene matches. CDR3 amino acids: CASSQGSGQGMQETQYF. In DNA, the CDR3 is TGTGCCAGCAGCCAAGGATCAGGACAGGGGATGCAAGAGACCCAGTACTTC.

This clone was counted only a few times. The chain carries TRBV7-2 and TRBJ2-7; 7 nucleotides match TRBD2. CDR1 SGHTA and CDR2 FQGNSA come from the germline V gene. The CDR3 is made up of 13 amino acids. J was trimmed by 2 bases and V by 3 bases; bases with no gene match: 1. This chain's CDR3 is CASSLGTTYEQYF. In nucleotides, the CDR3 is TGTGCCAGCAGCTTGGGGACTACCTACGAGCAGTACTTC.

V and J are TRBV3-1 (or the pseudogene TRBV3-2) and TRBJ2-5; TRBD1 agrees at 7 bases. The CDR3 consists of 16 residues. Germline V lookup: CDR1 LGHDT, CDR2 YNNKEL (reference sequence). The J segment lost 0 bases and the V segment lost 2 bases, leaving 6 bases of the junction unmatched. The CDR3 DNA follows: TGTGCCAGCAGCCAATCCGGGACAGCGTACCAAGAGACCCAGTACTTC. Protein: CASSQSGTAYQETQYF.

The chain joins TRBV10-3 to TRBJ1-2; 9 bases agree with TRBD1. V gave up 2 bases and J gave up 2 bases; unmatched junction bases: 0. Germline V gives CDR1 ENHRY, CDR2 SYGVKD. The CDR3 covers 14 residues. The CDR3 DNA reads as TGTGCCATCAGTGAGGACAGGGGGAACTATGGCTACACCTTC. This sequence encodes CAISEDRGNYGYTF.

In its sample, this clone was seen once. CDR3 DNA: TGTGCCAGCAGTGAACGGGTGGTAGGGAGCCACGAGCAGTACTTC. Protein product: CASSERVVGSHEQYF. The chain is built from TRBV2 and TRBJ2-7; D is possibly TRBD2 (5 bases). V lost 2 bases, J lost 5 bases, and 16 bases lay in between. CDR1 is SNHLY, CDR2 FYNNEI, per germline. The CDR3 is made up of 15 amino acids.

The chain uses TRBV27 and TRBJ1-2, with 7 bases that match TRBD1. This CDR3 contains 17 residues. Unmatched junction bases numbered 13, after V lost 1 base and J lost 5 bases. Germline V CDR1 and CDR2: MNHEY, SMNVEV (reference sequence). DNA of the CDR3: TGTGCCAGCAGTTTATACAGGGGAGCGATGGAGTTATATGGCTACACCTTC. It is translated as CASSLYRGAMELYGYTF.

This clone was detected a few times. J is TRBJ2-2 and V is TRBV18; TRBD1 agrees at 7 bases. Germline V gene sequence: CDR1 KGHSH, CDR2 LQKENI. The CDR3 extends over 15 amino acids. V shed 5 bases, J shed 4 bases, and the junction held 7 bases outside the gene matches. CDR3 sequence (DNA): TGTGCCAGCTCAGAATTCAAGGGGGCCACCGGGGAGCTGTTTTTT. As protein: CASSEFKGATGELFF.

The chain uses TRBV4-3 and TRBJ2-1, with D possibly TRBD2 on 6 matching bases. V lost 2 bases and J lost 0, with 11 bases in between. This CDR3 contains 16 residues. Germline CDR1 and CDR2: LGHNA and YSLEER. The CDR3 DNA reads as TGCGCCAGCAGCCAAACGCTAGCGAGCTCCTACAATGAGCAGTTCTTC. Translated: CASSQTLASSYNEQFF.

The rearrangement uses TRBV20-1 and TRBJ2-7; possibly TRBD1 for D (5 bases). With 3 bases removed from V and 2 bases from J, the gap between germline ends came to 14 bases. The CDR3 extends over 14 amino acids. CDR1 and CDR2 from the germline V gene are DFQATT and SNEGSKA (reference sequence). The CDR3 here is CSASLARTTYEQYF. CDR3 nucleotides: TGCAGTGCTAGTTTAGCCAGGACAACCTACGAGCAGTACTTC.

The chain recombines TRBV7-8 with TRBJ1-5; 8 bases are shared with TRBD1. The CDR3 has 16 residues. Trimming cost V 5 bases and J 4 bases; bases outside gene matches: 10. Looked up from germline, CDR1 is SGHVS and CDR2 is FQNEAQ. CDR3 residues: CASSVSQGASNQPQHF. In DNA form, the CDR3 reads TGTGCCAGCAGCGTTAGCCAGGGGGCGAGTAATCAGCCCCAGCATTTT.

This rearrangement joins TRBV10-3 to TRBJ2-3, with 10 nucleotides matching TRBD1. Germline lookup yields CDR1 ENHRY and CDR2 SYGVKD. J was trimmed by 4 bases and V by 3 bases; bases with no gene match: 7. This CDR3 region has 16 residues. CDR3 in DNA: TGTGCCATCAGTGACCTGACAGGGACAGGGGCAGATACGCAGTATTTT. It yields the protein CAISDLTGTGADTQYF.

The genes are TRBV6-5 and TRBJ2-7, with D hard to call. The CDR3 is 14 residues long. Germline values: CDR1 MNHEY, CDR2 SVGAGI. The V gene lost 1 base and the J gene lost 2 bases, with 9 bases spanning the gap. CDR3 nucleotide sequence: TGTGCCAGCAGTTACTGGCAGGTCCCCTACGAGCAGTACTTC. Its protein product is CASSYWQVPYEQYF.

The chain joins TRBV4-3 to TRBJ1-2, with TRBD1 matching 8 bases. The CDR3 consists of 14 residues. Looked up from germline, CDR1 is LGHNA and CDR2 is YSLEER. The J segment lost 5 bases and the V segment lost 0 bases, leaving 2 bases of the junction unmatched. The CDR3 sequence is CASSQDRGLYGYTF. CDR3 bases: TGCGCCAGCAGCCAAGACAGGGGGCTTTATGGCTACACCTTC.

The V and J genes are TRBV9 and TRBJ1-2; D gene unclear. The V gene lost 0 bases and the J gene lost 5 bases, with 11 bases spanning the gap. The germline V gene encodes CDR1 SGDLS and CDR2 YYNGEE. The CDR3 length is 14 residues. The CDR3 loop reads CASSVGGELYGYTF. The DNA for the CDR3 is TGTGCCAGCAGCGTAGGAGGAGAACTTTATGGCTACACCTTC.

This clone is a singleton in its sample. The J gene is TRBJ2-7, the V gene TRBV18; 8 nucleotides line up with TRBD2. Germline V lookup: CDR1 KGHSH, CDR2 LQKENI. V lost 3 bases, J lost 4 bases, and 2 bases stayed unmatched. The CDR3 has 13 residues. CDR3 sequence (DNA): TGTGCCAGCTCACCGGGACTAGAGTACGAGCAGTACTTC. Its protein product is CASSPGLEYEQYF.

The count of this clone is one. The chain carries TRBV12-3 or TRBV12-4 and TRBJ1-1; D might be TRBD1 (5 bases). Trimming stripped 5 bases from V and 0 bases from J, with 7 bases between. The CDR3 consists of 13 residues. CDR3 amino acids: CASSGHLNTEAFF. DNA for the CDR3: TGTGCCAGCAGTGGACACTTGAACACTGAAGCTTTCTTT.

This clone was detected a few times. This chain connects TRBV2 to TRBJ2-1; TRBD2 matches at 12 bases. Germline V CDR1 and CDR2: SNHLY, FYNNEI. The V and J ends lost 5 bases and 8 bases, in that order; junction bases with no gene match: 7. There are 15 residues in the CDR3. The CDR3 spells CASSSRWTSGDEQFF. The CDR3 coding sequence is TGTGCCAGCAGTTCCCGCTGGACTAGCGGGGATGAGCAGTTCTTC.

The rearrangement joins TRBV5-1 to TRBJ2-5; D possibly corresponds to TRBD1 (6 bases). Germline V gene lookup returns CDR1 SGHRS and CDR2 YFSETQ. This CDR3 contains 17 residues. The V gene lost 0 bases and the J gene lost 4 bases, with 19 bases spanning the gap. The CDR3 DNA follows: TGCGCCAGCAGCTTGGGGTCCTCCGGGACATTAGTAGAGACCCAGTACTTC. This translates into CASSLGSSGTLVETQYF.

The chain carries TRBV5-4 and TRBJ2-5; TRBD1 matches 10 bases. In germline, CDR1 is SGHNT, CDR2 YYREEE (reference sequence). V was clipped by 4 bases and J by 5 bases; unmatched bases: 14. This CDR3 contains 17 residues. Written as DNA, the CDR3 is TGTGCCAGCAGCGGGGGACAGGGGAGTCGGTTAGGGGAGACCCAGTACTTC. Translated, it gives CASSGGQGSRLGETQYF.

The sample holds one count of this clone. CDR3 residues: CASSLSPDTQYF. Written as DNA, the CDR3 is TGTGCCAGCAGCCTAAGCCCCGATACGCAGTATTTT. The chain combines TRBV7-8 with TRBJ2-3, with D hard to call. Germline V gives CDR1 SGHVS, CDR2 FQNEAQ. The V gene lost 5 bases and the J gene lost 6 bases, with 9 bases spanning the gap. This CDR3 spans 12 amino acids.

This clone has just one count. This chain links TRBV7-2 with TRBJ2-7, with TRBD2 as a possible D gene (5 bases). The CDR3 is 15 residues long. Per the germline V gene, CDR1 is SGHTA and CDR2 is FQGNSA. The V end lost 4 bases, the J end lost 6 bases, and 19 bases lay between the germline ends. The CDR3 loop reads CASSSNPGIPIEQYF. The CDR3, as DNA: TGTGCCAGCAGCTCTAACCCCGGGATCCCAATCGAGCAGTACTTC.